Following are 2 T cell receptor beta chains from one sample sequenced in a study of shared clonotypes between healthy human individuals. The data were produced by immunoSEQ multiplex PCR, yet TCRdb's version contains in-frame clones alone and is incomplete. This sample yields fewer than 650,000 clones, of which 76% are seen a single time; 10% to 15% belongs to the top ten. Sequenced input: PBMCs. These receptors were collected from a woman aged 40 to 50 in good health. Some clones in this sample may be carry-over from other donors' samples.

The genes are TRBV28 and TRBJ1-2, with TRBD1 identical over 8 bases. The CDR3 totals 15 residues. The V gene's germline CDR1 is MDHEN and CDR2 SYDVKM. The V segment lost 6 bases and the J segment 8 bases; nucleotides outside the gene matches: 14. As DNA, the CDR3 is TGTGCCAGCAGCTCACCTGGGACAGGCCTTAGGGGCTACACCTTC. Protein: CASSSPGTGLRGYTF.

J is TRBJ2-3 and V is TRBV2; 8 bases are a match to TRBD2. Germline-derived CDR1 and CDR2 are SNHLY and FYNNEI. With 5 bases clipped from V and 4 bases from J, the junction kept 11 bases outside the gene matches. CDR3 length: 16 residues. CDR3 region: CASSPSGLAKSDTQYF. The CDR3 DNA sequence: TGTGCCAGCAGTCCCTCTGGACTAGCCAAATCAGATACGCAGTATTTT. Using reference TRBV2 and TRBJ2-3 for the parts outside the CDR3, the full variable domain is EPEVTQTPSHQVTQMGQEVILRCVPISNHLYFYWYRQILGQKVEFLVSFYNNEISEKSEIFDDQFSVERPDGSNFTLKIRSTKLEDSAMYFCASSPSGLAKSDTQYFGPGTRLTVL.